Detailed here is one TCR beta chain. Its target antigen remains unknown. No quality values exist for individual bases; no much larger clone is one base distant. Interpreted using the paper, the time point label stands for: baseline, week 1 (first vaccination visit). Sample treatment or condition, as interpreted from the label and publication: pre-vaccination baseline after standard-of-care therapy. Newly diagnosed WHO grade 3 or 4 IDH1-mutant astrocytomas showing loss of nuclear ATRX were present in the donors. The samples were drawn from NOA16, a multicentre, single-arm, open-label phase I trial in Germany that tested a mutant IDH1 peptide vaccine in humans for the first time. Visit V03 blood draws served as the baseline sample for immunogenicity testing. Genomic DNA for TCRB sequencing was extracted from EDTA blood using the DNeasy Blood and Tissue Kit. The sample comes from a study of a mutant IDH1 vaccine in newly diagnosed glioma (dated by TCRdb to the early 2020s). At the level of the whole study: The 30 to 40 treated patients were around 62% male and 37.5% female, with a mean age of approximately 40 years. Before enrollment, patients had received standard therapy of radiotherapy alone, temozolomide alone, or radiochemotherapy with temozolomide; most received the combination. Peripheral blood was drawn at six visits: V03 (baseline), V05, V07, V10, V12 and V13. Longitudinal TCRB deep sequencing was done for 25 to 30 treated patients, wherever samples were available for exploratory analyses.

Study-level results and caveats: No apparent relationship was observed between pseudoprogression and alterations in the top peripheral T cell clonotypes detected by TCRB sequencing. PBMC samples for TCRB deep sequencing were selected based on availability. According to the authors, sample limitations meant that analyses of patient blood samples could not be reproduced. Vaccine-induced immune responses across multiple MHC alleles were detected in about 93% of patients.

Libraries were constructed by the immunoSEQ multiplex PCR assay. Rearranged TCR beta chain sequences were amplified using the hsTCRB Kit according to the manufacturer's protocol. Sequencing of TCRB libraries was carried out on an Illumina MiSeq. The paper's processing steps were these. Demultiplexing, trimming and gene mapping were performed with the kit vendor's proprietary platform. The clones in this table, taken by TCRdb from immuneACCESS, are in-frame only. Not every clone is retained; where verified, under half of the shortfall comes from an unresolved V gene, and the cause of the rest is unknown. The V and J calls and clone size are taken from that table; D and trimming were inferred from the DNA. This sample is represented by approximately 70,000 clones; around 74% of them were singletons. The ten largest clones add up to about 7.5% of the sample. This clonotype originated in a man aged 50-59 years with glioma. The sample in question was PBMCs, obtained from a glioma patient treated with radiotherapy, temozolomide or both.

In nucleotide form, the sequence is TGCGCCAGCAGCAAACGGACTAGCGGCCTAGATACGCAGTATTTT. Its protein reads: CASSKRTSGLDTQYF. The V and J genes are TRBV5-1 and TRBJ2-3; 10 bases in between match TRBD2. From its cysteine to its phenylalanine, the CDR3 spans 15 amino acids. Only the CDR3 portion is preserved as DNA: 45 bases, with reading frame beginning at the first base. CDR1 and CDR2, looked up from the germline V gene, are SGHRS and YFSETQ. V is trimmed back by 4 bases and J by 5 bases, and the junction contains 7 bases that no gene match accounts for.